This TCR beta chain is drawn from a study of early T cells in non-severe SARS-CoV-2 infection. Study context: The authors sequenced bulk RNA from unsorted whole blood, leaving chains unpaired.

Unique molecular identifiers tagged individual cDNA molecules. MiXCR was run by TCRdb on the 5' RACE reads, yielding one entry per CDR3 protein. The sample gives tens of thousands of distinct CDR3 sequences, 4.9% of which show up once; around 4.9% is in the top ten. This clonotype was found a few times. The antigen is undetermined. Findings of the study overall: A preference for anti-spike CD8 responses marked VDJdb matching, which missed private and CD4 specificities.

Germline loops: CDR1 MNHEY, CDR2 SVGAGI. This CDR3 has 13 residues. V was cut by 10 bases and J by 4 bases, with 16 bases left in between. The chain uses TRBV6-5 and TRBJ1-2; TRBD1 might be the D (5 bases). This clonotype originated in an adult who was a healthcare worker with PCR-confirmed SARS-CoV-2 infection or an uninfected control (not recorded which). Sequencing was performed on whole blood. The CDR3 loop is CATTLGDFYGYTF. Written as DNA, the CDR3 is TGTGCCACCACTTTGGGGGATTTCTATGGCTACACCTTC.